The sequence of this T cell receptor beta chain was determined in a study of lymphopenia after photon versus proton radiotherapy. Study findings and constraints: A bigger post-nadir fall in TCR diversity correlated inversely with survival time in deceased patients.

Remarks on this clone: The antigen is unknown.

The CDR3 is 14 residues long. With 0 bases removed from V and 5 bases from J, the gap between germline ends came to 11 bases. Germline CDR1 is SGHKS and CDR2 is YYEKEE (reference sequence). Here immunoSEQ multiplex PCR was the method, and the copy in TCRdb shows in-frame clones only, minus some. The sample lists 50,000 or so clones; 92% were seen once. The origin of this receptor is a woman in her thirties or forties with cholangiocarcinoma. The J gene is TRBJ2-5, the V gene TRBV5-5, with D perhaps TRBD1 or TRBD2 (5 bases each). Sequences were derived from peripheral blood, sampled from a patient treated with photon-based radiotherapy. DNA for the CDR3: TGTGCCAGCAGCTTGGCGGGACGCATCGAGACCCAGTACTTC. Translated, it gives CASSLAGRIETQYF.